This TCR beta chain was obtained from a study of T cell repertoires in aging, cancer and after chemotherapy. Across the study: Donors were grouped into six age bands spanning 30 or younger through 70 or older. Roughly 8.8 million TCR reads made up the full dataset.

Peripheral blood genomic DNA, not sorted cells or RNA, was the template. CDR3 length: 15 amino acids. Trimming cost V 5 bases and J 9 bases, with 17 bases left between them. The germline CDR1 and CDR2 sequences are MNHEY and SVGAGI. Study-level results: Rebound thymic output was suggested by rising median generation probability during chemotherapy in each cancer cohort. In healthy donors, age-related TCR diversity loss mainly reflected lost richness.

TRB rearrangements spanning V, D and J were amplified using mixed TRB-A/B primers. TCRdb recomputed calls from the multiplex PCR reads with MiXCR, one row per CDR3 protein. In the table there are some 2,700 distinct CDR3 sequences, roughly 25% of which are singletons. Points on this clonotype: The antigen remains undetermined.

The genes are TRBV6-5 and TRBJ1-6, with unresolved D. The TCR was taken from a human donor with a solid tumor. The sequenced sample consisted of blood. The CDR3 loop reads CASSVGSAGRSPLHF. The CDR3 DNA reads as TGTGCCAGCAGTGTCGGATCCGCGGGCCGTTCACCCCTCCACTTT.